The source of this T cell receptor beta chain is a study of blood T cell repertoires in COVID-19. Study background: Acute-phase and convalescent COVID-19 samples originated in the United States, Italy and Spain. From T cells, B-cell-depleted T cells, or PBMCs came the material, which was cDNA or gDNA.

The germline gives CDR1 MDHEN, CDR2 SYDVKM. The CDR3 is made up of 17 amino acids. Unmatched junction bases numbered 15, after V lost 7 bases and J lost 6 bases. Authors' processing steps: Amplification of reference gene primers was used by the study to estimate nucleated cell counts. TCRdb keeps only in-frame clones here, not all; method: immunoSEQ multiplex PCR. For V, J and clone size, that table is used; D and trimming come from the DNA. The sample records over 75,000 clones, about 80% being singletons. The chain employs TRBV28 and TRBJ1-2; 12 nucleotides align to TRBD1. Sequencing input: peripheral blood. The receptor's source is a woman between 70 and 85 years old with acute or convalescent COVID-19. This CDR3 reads CASKIPTGTGGEHGYTF. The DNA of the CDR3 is TGTGCCAGCAAAATTCCAACGGGGACAGGGGGCGAACATGGCTACACCTTC.